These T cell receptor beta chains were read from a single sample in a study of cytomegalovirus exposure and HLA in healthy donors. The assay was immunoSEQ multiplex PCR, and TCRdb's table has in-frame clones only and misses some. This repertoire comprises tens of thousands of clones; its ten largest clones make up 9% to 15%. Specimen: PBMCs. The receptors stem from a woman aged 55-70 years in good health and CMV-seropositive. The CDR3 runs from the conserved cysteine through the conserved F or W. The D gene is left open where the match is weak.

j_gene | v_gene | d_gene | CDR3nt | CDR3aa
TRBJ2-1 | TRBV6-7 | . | TGTGCCAGCAGCTCACTGGCGGGGCCCAACAATGAGCAGTTCTTC | CASSSLAGPNNEQFF
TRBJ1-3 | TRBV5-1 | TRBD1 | TGCGCCAGCAGCTTGGACGGGACAGGAGGAAACACCATATATTTT | CASSLDGTGGNTIYF
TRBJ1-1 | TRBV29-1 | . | TGCAGCGTTGAAGATCCGGTATGGAACACTGAAGCTTTCTTT | CSVEDPVWNTEAFF
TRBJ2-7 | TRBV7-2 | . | TGTGCCAGCAGCTTAGGTCCCCAGTCCTACGAGCAGTACTTC | CASSLGPQSYEQYF
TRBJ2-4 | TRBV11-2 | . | TGTGCCAGCAGCTCGGCCAAAAACATTCAGTACTTC | CASSSAKNIQYF
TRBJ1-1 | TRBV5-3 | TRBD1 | TGTGCCAGAAGCTTGAGGGACAGGGAGGACACTGAAGCTTTCTTT | CARSLRDREDTEAFF
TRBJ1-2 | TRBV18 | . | TGTGCCAGCTCACCAGATCGCGGTGGCTACACCTTC | CASSPDRGGYTF
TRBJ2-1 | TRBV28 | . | TGTGCCAGCAGTTTAACGGCGGCCAATGAGCAGTTCTTC | CASSLTAANEQFF
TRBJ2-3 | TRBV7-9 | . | TGTGCCAGCAGTGTCTTGGGGGCCCTTGGCACAGATACGCAGTATTTT | CASSVLGALGTDTQYF
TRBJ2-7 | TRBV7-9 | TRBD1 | TGTGCCAGCAGACCTGACAGGGCCGAGCAGTACTTC | CASRPDRAEQYF
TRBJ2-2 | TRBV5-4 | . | TGTGCCAGCAGCTTCCAGGTGACCGAGTCCGGGGAGCTGTTTTTT | CASSFQVTESGELFF
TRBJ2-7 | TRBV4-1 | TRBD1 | TGCGCCAGCAGCCAGGATACCGGGACAGGGGGCGACGAGCAGTACTTC | CASSQDTGTGGDEQYF
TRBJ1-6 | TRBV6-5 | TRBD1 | TGTGCCAGCAGTTTCGCACAGGGGCGGAATTCACCCCTCCACTTT | CASSFAQGRNSPLHF
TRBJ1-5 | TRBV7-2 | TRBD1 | TGTGCCAGCAGCCTACAGGGGGGTAGCAATCAGCCCCAGCATTTT | CASSLQGGSNQPQHF
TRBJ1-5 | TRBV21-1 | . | TGTGCCAGCACCCGGGACAGTATCCCTGAATATAGCAATCAGCCCCAGCATTTT | CASTRDSIPEYSNQPQHF
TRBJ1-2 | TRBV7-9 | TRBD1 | TGTGCCAGCAGCCCACCGGAGGGGGCGAACTATGGCTACACCTTC | CASSPPEGANYGYTF
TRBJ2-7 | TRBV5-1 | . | TGCGCCAGCAGCTTGGGGCCGGCTACGACCGGCGGCTACGAGCAGTACTTC | CASSLGPATTGGYEQYF
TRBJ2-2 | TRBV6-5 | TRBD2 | TGTGCCAGCAGTGGACTAGCGGGGGGCACCGGGGAGCTGTTTTTT | CASSGLAGGTGELFF
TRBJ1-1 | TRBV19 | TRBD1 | TGTGCCAGTAGCACGGGACAGTCTATGAACACTGAAGCTTTCTTT | CASSTGQSMNTEAFF
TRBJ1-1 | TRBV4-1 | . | TGCGCCAGCAGCCGGACCCCCGGGGGAATGGACACTGAAGCTTTCTTT | CASSRTPGGMDTEAFF
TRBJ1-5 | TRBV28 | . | TGTGCCAGCAGTTTACAGGGATCCGGCAATCAGCCCCAGCATTTT | CASSLQGSGNQPQHF
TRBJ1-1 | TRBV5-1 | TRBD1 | TGCGCCAGCAGCTTGGAGGGGGCTCGAACTGAAGCTTTCTTT | CASSLEGARTEAFF
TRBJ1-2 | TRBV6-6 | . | TGTGCCAGCAGTTCCGTCACAGGGCAAGATAACTATGGCTACACCTTC | CASSSVTGQDNYGYTF
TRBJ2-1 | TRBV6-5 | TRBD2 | TGTGCCAGCACCGATGGGGCGGGGGGGTACAATGAGCAGTTCTTC | CASTDGAGGYNEQFF
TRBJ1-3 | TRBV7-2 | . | TGTGCCAGCAGCGGGACAATCTCTGGAAACACCATATATTTT | CASSGTISGNTIYF
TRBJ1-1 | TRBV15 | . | TGTGCCACCAGCAGAGTGCGGGCTATGAACACTGAAGATTTCTTT | CATSRVRAMNTEDFF
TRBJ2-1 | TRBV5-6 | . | TGTGCCAGCAGCGCCCGACAGGTCGACAATGAGCAGTTCTTC | CASSARQVDNEQFF
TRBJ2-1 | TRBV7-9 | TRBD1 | TGTGCCAGCAGCCCATTATGGGACAGGGGTAGCAATGAGCAGTTCTTC | CASSPLWDRGSNEQFF
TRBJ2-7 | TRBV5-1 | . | TGCGCCAGCAAATTCACAGGCGAGTTCGACGAGCAGTACTTC | CASKFTGEFDEQYF
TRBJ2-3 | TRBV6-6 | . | TGTGCCAGCAGGCCCGAGTGGTGGGGGGGGCCGGGTACGCAGTATTTT | CASRPEWWGGPGTQYF
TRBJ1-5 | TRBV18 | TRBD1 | TGTGCCAGCTCACCAAAGGGGGCCGGCAATCAGCCCCAGCATTTT | CASSPKGAGNQPQHF
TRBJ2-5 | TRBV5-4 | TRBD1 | TGTGCCAGCGGATATCGACAGGGGCAAGAGACCCAGTACTTC | CASGYRQGQETQYF
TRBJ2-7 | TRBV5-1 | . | TGCGCCAGCAGCATGGGGCAGGGGCTCTTGTACGAGCAGTACTTC | CASSMGQGLLYEQYF
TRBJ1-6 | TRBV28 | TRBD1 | TGTGCCGCATCCAGGGGGTCTGATAATTCACCCCTCCACTTT | CAASRGSDNSPLHF
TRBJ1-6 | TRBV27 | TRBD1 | TGTGCCAGCAGTTTAGGGCCGGGACAGGGCCTATCACCCCTCCACTTT | CASSLGPGQGLSPLHF
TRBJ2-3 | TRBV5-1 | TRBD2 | TGCGCCAGCAGCACCGGGACTAGCGGGGGGACATCTCTTGGAGATAAGCAGTATTTT | CASSTGTSGGTSLGDKQYF
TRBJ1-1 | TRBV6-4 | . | TGTGCCAGCAGTGTGGAGGGGACGAACACTGAAGCTTTCTTT | CASSVEGTNTEAFF
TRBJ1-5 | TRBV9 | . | TGTGCCAGCAGCGTAACGGACAGCAGCAATCAGCCCCAGCATTTT | CASSVTDSSNQPQHF
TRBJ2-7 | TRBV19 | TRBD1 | TGTGCCAGTAGTACCCCAGGGGGCACCTACGAGCAGTACTTC | CASSTPGGTYEQYF
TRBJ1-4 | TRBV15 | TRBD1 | TGTGCCACCAGCAGAGATACAGGGGGCGGGGAAAAACTGTTTTTT | CATSRDTGGGEKLFF
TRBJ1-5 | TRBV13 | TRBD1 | TGTGCCAGCAGCGCAGGGGGAAGCAATCAGCCCCAGCATTTT | CASSAGGSNQPQHF
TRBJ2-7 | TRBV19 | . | TGTGCCAGTAGTATCAGCAACGGCGAGGGTCCCTACGAGCAGTACTTC | CASSISNGEGPYEQYF
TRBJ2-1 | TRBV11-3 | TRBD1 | TGTGCCAGCAGCTCTAGAGGGGGACAGGAAGGGGGGTTCTTC | CASSSRGGQEGGFF
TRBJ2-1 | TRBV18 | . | TGTGCCAGCTCACCAGCGGGGAGCTCCTACAATGAGCAGTTCTTC | CASSPAGSSYNEQFF
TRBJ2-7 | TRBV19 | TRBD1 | TGTGCCAGCGGGACAGGGGGCCCCTACGAGCAGTACTTC | CASGTGGPYEQYF
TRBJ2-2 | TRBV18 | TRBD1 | TGTGCCAGCTCACGGGACAGGGGGTTCACCGGGGAGCTGTTTTTT | CASSRDRGFTGELFF
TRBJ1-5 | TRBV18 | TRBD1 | TGTGCCAGCTCACCGGGACAGGGGTTTAGCAATCAGCCCCAGCATTTT | CASSPGQGFSNQPQHF
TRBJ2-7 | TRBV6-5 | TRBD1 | TGTGCCAGCAGTTACTCGAACAGGGGCTCCTACGAGCAGTACTTC | CASSYSNRGSYEQYF
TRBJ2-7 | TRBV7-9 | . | TGTGCCAGCAGCTCCCTTCCTGGGGGACTGGACTCCTACGAGCAGTACTTC | CASSSLPGGLDSYEQYF
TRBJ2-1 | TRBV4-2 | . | TGTGCCAGCAGCCCCCGGACTAACGGGGATGAGCAGTTCTTC | CASSPRTNGDEQFF
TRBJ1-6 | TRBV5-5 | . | TGTGCCAGCAGCTTGGCGGGACAAGATAATTCACCCCTCCACTTT | CASSLAGQDNSPLHF
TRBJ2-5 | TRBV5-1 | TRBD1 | TGCGCCAGCAGCTTGGTGGGGACAGACGAGGAGACCCAGTACTTC | CASSLVGTDEETQYF
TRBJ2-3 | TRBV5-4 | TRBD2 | TGTGCCAGCAGCCCGGGACTAGCGGGAAGTACGCAGTATTTT | CASSPGLAGSTQYF
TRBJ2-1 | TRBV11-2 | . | TGTGCCAGCAGCTTAGAGCGGGGGCCCTACCCGGACAATGAGCAGTTCTTC | CASSLERGPYPDNEQFF
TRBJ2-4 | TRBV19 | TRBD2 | TGTGCCAGTAGTATTGGGCGGGGGGGAGACATTCAGTACTTC | CASSIGRGGDIQYF
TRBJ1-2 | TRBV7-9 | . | TGTGCCAGCAGCTCTTCTGACGAGGCGGCCCCTACCTTC | CASSSSDEAAPTF
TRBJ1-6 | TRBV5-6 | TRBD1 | TGTGCCAGCAGCTTGGTGGAACACAGGGGAGGAGGGTCACCCCTCCACTTT | CASSLVEHRGGGSPLHF
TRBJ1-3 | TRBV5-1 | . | TGCGCCAGCAGCTTGGAGGGGTCAGGGAGAAACACCATATATTTT | CASSLEGSGRNTIYF
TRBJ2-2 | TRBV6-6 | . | TGCACACAGGGTAGAACCGGGGAGCTGTTTTTT | CTQGRTGELFF